Below, one T cell receptor (beta chain) is given with its context. Its antigen is not known. TCRdb's table, derived via immunoSEQ multiplex PCR, lists solely in-frame clones and lacks some. This table holds fewer than 300,000 clones, about 92% found once. These data come from a study of T cell responses to AZD1222 COVID-19 vaccine. Notes on the study in general: At baseline, seropositivity was found in only a handful of AZD1222 recipients. Repertoire collection took place solely once the T cell response had peaked. Two AZD1222 doses significantly raised spike-specific TCR breadth and depth over controls. At 160-218 and 743-854, vaccine-associated CD4 TCRs were dominant, and they spanned spike.

Germline V gene sequence: CDR1 MNHEY, CDR2 SVGAGI. The CDR3 sequence is 12 residues long. The TCR originated in an adult in good health. Material: peripheral blood, obtained on day 0 of AZD1222 vaccination. The rearrangement uses TRBV6-5 and TRBJ1-6, with TRBD1 identical over 7 bases. CDR3 coding DNA: TGTGCGTCAGGGACAGAGAATTCACCCCTCCACTTT. Protein sequence: CASGTENSPLHF.